This T cell receptor (beta chain) was recorded in a study of T cells after yellow fever vaccination (dated by TCRdb to 2018 to 2020). Regarding the research as a whole: The SMART-Seq v4 Ultra Low Input RNA kit was used to prepare libraries from fractions with low cell numbers. Blood was collected at multiple timepoints before and after primary and secondary immunization, and bulk PBMC replicates and cell subsets were isolated. To follow T-cell clones before and after primary and booster YFV17D yellow fever vaccination, bulk TCR alpha and beta repertoires were sequenced over time. The cohort comprised two healthy male donors, one aged 18 to 30 and one aged 30 to 40 years.

This clonotype was recorded a few times. Its target antigen remains unknown. No much larger clone exists at a distance of one base, and base qualities are not known. CDR3 length: 16 amino acids, cysteine to phenylalanine. Only the CDR3 DNA stays, 48 bases, in frame from base 1. The germline V end is reduced by 0 bases and the J end by 3 bases; junction bases left unmatched: 3. CDR1 and CDR2 (SGHRS, YFSETQ) derive from the germline V gene. In the paper's terms, the treatment or condition label means: live attenuated yellow fever vaccine strain. Two biological replicates of bulk PBMCs were collected at each blood-draw timepoint. A standard Ficoll-Paque protocol was used to isolate PBMCs from peripheral blood. TriZol was used to extract RNA from bulk PBMCs, CD4 and CD8 fractions, and dextramer-positive and dextramer-negative fractions. Results the study describes overall, beyond this receptor: The secondary T-cell response was weaker than the primary response but faster, peaking on day 5 instead of day 15. Because the study included only a couple of donors, the extent to which the findings can be generalized is limited. Computational filtering was needed because FACS-sorted repertoires could contain abundant contaminating clonotypes from the bulk population. A small fraction of clonotypes appeared in both the CD4 and CD8 compartments, likely as a result of convergent recombination. After the booster, most of the clones that had expanded following primary vaccination were detected again (roughly 97% of CD4 and around 88% of CD8), which suggests that memory was broadly maintained.

Sequencing instrument: Illumina NovaSeq 6000. TCR cDNA was made using 5'RACE template switching, a step that added a universal primer site and unique molecular identifiers. cDNA synthesis was primed from both the TCR alpha and TCR beta constant segments. Library amplification involved two PCR steps, and the second step added sample barcodes and sequencing adapters. Sequencing of the libraries was done on either Illumina HiSeq 2500 (2x100 bp) or NovaSeq (2x150 bp). The paper's data handling went like this. MIGEC was used to demultiplex reads and collapse the reads into UMI consensus sequences, and MiXCR was used for V(D)J alignment. Clonotypes responding to the vaccine were identified with edgeR on replicate PBMC samples, with the criteria of FDR below 0.01 and a log2 fold change above 5 up to day 15. CD4 or CD8 identity was assigned to each bulk clonotype according to whether the clonotype was present at higher abundance in the sequenced CD4 repertoire or the sequenced CD8 repertoire. The public reads were quality trimmed at Q25 with fastp and then assembled into clones with MiXCR by TCRdb, keeping productive beta chains. Every CDR3 protein is listed once, alongside the most common genes and DNA of its rows. These V and J calls derive from TCRdb rather than the authors' analysis. A total of hundreds of thousands of distinct CDR3 sequences appear in this sample, 3.6% of them only once. Less than 25% of the sample lies in the top ten.

Rearrangement joined TRBV5-1 to TRBJ2-1; the junction holds 10 bases that match TRBD2. The specimen comprised PBMCs, sampled on the day of the yellow fever booster vaccination. This clonotype originated in a man aged 18 to 30 who received the YFV17D yellow fever vaccine. In nucleotides, the sequence is TGCGCCAGCAGCTTGGCCCGACTAGCGGGCTACAATGAGCAGTTCTTC. Its protein product is CASSLARLAGYNEQFF.